This is a list of T cell receptor beta chains from one sample in a study of control samples from healthy donors and cancer patients. Produced via immunoSEQ multiplex PCR; TCRdb's table is partial and in-frame only. The sample lists about 120,000 clones, approximately 87% occurring once. Sequencing was done on a sample of blood. These receptor sequences come from a man aged 55 to 70 in good health. CDR3s leave out the opening cysteine and the closing phenylalanine or tryptophan.

J gene,V gene,CDR3 protein
TRBJ2-7,TRBV5-3,ARSLRMWDRSYEQY
TRBJ1-4,TRBV9,ASRGQADEKLF
TRBJ1-5,TRBV6-6,ASSYSISGRQPQH
TRBJ2-7,TRBV19,ASSKTGVFSDEQY
TRBJ2-3,TRBV28,ASSPHSSSTDTQY
TRBJ2-3,TRBV7-9,ASSSGRQGFDTQY
TRBJ2-1,TRBV4-2,ASSPTGTYNEQF
TRBJ2-2,TRBV27,ASSFLGGELF
TRBJ2-1,TRBV5-1,ASSWDSGVAGGNEQF
TRBJ1-5,TRBV7-8,ASSLGRISNQPQH
TRBJ1-2,TRBV3-1/TRBV3-2,ASSPGGGTGPLGYGYT
TRBJ1-6,TRBV14,ASSQDPGTNNSPLH
TRBJ1-1,TRBV4-1,ASSPRGGTEAF
TRBJ1-5,TRBV24-1,ATSDAGTGFNQPQH
TRBJ2-1,TRBV27,ASSLRGAYNEQF
TRBJ1-5,TRBV6-5,ASRAGTPSNQPQH
TRBJ1-2,TRBV5-6,ASSLDPEGNYGYT
TRBJ1-2,TRBV7-8,ASSLAGGNYGYT
TRBJ2-3,TRBV7-9,ASSSAETGDTQY
TRBJ2-3,TRBV4-3,ASSQDSGTGVEDTQY
TRBJ1-5,TRBV19,ASSMKLGGRTNQPQH
TRBJ2-1,TRBV10-2,ASSDMGAGGRNEQF
TRBJ2-2,TRBV30,AWSPQTGGNTGELF
TRBJ2-4,TRBV18,ASSQRELGPKNIQY
TRBJ1-2,TRBV4-1,ASSQNLRADIYGYT
TRBJ2-3,TRBV24-1,ATSDPILYTQY
TRBJ2-3,TRBV7-6,ASSPGTSGPTDTQY
TRBJ2-4,TRBV19,ASSPLGERNIQY
TRBJ2-2,TRBV24-1,ATRGYSNTGELF
TRBJ1-2,TRBV6-5,AVGRTGVNYGYT
TRBJ2-7,TRBV2,ASSEGTDYEQY
TRBJ1-2,TRBV19,ASTSAGTVYGYT
TRBJ1-5,TRBV10-2,ASSGGAGQPQH
TRBJ1-6,TRBV10-3,AISGTGGNNSPLH
TRBJ1-2,TRBV28,ASTLNFGGASYGYT
TRBJ1-5,TRBV19,ASSTGAYSNQPQH
TRBJ1-2,TRBV5-8,ASSSNSGGGYT
TRBJ1-6,TRBV28,ASREGPYNSPLH